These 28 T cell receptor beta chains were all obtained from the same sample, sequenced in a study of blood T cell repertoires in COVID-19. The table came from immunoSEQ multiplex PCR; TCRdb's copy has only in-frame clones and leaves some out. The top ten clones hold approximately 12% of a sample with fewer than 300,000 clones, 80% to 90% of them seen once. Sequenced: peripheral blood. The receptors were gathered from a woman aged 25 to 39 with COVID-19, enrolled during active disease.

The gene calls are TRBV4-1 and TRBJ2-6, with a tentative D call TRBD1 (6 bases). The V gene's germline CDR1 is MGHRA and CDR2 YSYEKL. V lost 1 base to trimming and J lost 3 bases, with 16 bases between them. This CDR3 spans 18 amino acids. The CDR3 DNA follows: TGCGCCAGCAGCCAAGTTGGTCCAGGGGTCGTTGGGGCCAACGTCCTGACTTTC. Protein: CASSQVGPGVVGANVLTF.

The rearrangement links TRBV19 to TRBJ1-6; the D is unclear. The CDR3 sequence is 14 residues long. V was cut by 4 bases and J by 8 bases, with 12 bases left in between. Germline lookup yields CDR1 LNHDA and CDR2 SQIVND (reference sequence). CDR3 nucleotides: TGTGCCAGTAGTACTGGAGGGCAAGATTCACCCCTCCACTTT. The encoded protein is CASSTGGQDSPLHF.

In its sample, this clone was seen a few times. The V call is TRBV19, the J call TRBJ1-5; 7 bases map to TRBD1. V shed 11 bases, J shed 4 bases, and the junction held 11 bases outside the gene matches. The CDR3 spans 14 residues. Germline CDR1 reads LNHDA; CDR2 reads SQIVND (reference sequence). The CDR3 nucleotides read TGTGCCGGGGGAACGGACAGGAGTAATCAGCCCCAGCATTTT. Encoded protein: CAGGTDRSNQPQHF. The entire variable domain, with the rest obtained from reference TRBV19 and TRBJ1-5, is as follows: DGGITQSPKYLFRKEGQNVTLSCEQNLNHDAMYWYRQDPGQGLRLIYYSQIVNDFQKGDIAEGYSVSREKKESFPLTVTSAQKNPTAFYLCAGGTDRSNQPQHFGDGTRLSIL.

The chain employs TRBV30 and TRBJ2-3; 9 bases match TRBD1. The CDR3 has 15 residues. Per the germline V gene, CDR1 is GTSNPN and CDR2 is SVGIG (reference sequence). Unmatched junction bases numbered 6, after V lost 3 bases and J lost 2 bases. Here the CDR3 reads CAWSEGQGNTDTQYF. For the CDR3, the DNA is TGTGCCTGGAGCGAGGGACAGGGAAACACAGATACGCAGTATTTT.

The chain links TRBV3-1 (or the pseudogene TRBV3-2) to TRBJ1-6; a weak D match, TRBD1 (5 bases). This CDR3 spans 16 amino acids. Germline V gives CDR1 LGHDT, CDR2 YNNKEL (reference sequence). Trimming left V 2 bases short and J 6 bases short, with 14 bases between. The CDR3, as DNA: TGTGCCAGCAGCCAAAGACTTGGGGGGTTTAATTCACCCCTCCACTTT. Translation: CASSQRLGGFNSPLHF.

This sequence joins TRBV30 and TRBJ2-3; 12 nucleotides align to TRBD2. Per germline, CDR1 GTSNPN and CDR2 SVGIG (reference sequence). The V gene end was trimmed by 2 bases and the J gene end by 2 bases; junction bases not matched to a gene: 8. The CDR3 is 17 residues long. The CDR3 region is CAWSIRRTSGVTDTQYF. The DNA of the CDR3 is TGTGCCTGGAGTATACGACGGACTAGCGGGGTCACAGATACGCAGTATTTT.

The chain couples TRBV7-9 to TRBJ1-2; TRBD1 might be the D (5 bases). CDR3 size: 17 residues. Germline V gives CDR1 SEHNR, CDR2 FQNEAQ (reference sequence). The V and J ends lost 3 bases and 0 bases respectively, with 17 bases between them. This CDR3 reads CASSFATEITANYGYTF. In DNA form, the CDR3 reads TGTGCCAGCAGCTTCGCGACAGAAATTACAGCTAACTATGGCTACACCTTC.

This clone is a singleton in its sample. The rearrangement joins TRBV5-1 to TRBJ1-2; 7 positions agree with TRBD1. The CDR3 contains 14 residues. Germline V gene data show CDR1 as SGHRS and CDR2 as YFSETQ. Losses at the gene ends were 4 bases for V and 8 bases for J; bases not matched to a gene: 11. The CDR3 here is CASSLGTARSGYTF. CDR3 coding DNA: TGCGCCAGCAGCCTAGGGACAGCGCGGAGCGGCTACACCTTC.

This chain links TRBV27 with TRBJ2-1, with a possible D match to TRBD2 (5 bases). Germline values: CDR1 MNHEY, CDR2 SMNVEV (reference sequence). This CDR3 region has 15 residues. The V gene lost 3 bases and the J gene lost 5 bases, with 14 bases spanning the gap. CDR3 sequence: CASSFRKRSNNEQFF. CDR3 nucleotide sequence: TGTGCCAGCAGTTTCCGAAAGCGGTCTAACAATGAGCAGTTCTTC.

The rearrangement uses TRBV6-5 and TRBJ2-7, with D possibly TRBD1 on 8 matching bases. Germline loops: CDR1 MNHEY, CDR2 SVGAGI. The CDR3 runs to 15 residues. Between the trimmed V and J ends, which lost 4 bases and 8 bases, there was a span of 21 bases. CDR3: CASSFSTGGALQQYF. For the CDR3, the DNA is TGTGCCAGCAGTTTTTCAACAGGGGGGGCCCTTCAGCAGTACTTC.

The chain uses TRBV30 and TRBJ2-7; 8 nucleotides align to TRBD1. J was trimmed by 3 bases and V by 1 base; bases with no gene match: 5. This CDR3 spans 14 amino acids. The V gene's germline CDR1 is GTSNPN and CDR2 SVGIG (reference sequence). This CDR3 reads CAWSGGQGDYEQYF. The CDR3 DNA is TGTGCCTGGAGTGGAGGACAGGGAGACTACGAGCAGTACTTC.

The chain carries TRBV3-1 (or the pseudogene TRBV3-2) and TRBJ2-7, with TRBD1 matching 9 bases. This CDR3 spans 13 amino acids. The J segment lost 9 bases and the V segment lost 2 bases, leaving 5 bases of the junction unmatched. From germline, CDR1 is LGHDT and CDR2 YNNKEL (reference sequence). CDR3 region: CASSQTDRGGQYF. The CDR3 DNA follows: TGTGCCAGCAGCCAAACGGACAGGGGAGGGCAGTACTTC.

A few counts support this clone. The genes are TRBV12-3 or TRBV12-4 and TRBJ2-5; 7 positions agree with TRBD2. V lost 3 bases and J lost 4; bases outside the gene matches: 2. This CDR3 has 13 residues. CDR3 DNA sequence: TGTGCCAGCAGTTTTCCGGGGGGAGAGACCCAGTACTTC. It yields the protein CASSFPGGETQYF.

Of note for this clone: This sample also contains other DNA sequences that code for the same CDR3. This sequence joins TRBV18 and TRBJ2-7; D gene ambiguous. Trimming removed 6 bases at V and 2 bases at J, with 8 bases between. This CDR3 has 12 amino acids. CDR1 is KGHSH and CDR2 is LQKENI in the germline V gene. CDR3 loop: CASSPPTYEQYF. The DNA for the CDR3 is TGTGCCAGCTCCCCCCCAACCTACGAGCAGTACTTC.

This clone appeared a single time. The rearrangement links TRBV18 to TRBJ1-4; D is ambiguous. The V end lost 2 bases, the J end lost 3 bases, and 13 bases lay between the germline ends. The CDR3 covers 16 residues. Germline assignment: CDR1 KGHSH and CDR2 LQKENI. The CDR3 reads CASSPAIGKSNEKLFF. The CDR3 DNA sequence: TGTGCCAGCTCACCAGCGATCGGGAAATCTAATGAAAAACTGTTTTTT.

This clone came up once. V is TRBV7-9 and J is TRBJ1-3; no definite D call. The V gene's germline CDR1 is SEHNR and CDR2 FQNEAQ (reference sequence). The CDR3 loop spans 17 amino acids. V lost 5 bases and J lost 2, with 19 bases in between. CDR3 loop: CASSQNLAPTPGNTIYF. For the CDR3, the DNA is TGTGCCAGCAGCCAGAACCTCGCTCCGACACCTGGAAACACCATATATTTT.

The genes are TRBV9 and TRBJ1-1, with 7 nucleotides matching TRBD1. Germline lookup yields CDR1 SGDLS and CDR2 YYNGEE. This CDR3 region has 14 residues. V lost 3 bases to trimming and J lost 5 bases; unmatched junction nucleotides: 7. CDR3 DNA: TGTGCCAGCAGCGCCGCAGGGGGAGCGACTGAAGCTTTCTTT. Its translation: CASSAAGGATEAFF.

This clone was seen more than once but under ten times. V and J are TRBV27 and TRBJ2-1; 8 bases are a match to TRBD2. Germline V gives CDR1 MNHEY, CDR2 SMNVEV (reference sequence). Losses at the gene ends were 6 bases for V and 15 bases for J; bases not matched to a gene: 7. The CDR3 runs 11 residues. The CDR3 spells CASSPGGPLFF. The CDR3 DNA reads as TGTGCCAGCAGCCCGGGGGGGCCTTTGTTCTTC.

The CDR3 coding sequence is TGTGCCAGCAGCTTAGGGGACAGGGGACGCGGTGGTGGCTACACCTTC. Translation: CASSLGDRGRGGGYTF. The chain couples TRBV13 to TRBJ1-2, with 9 bases that match TRBD1. Germline V gene lookup returns CDR1 PRHDT and CDR2 FYEKMQ (reference sequence). The CDR3 extends over 16 amino acids. V gave up 0 bases and J gave up 7 bases; unmatched junction bases: 9.

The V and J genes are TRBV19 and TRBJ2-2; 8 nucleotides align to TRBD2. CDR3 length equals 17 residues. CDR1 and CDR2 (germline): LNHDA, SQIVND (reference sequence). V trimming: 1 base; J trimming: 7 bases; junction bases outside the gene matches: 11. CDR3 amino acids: CASSIGLARSTGGELFF. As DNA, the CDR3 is TGTGCCAGTAGTATAGGACTAGCGAGAAGTACGGGCGGGGAGCTGTTTTTT.

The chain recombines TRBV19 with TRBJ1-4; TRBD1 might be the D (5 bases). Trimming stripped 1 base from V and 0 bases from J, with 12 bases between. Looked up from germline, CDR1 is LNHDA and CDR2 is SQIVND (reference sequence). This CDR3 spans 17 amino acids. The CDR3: CASSIAPGESTNEKLFF. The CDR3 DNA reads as TGTGCCAGTAGTATAGCTCCGGGGGAGTCAACTAATGAAAAACTGTTTTTT.

In DNA, the CDR3 is TGTGCCAGCAGTTTGTACCAGAACCCCCTGTGGTATGGCTACACCTTC. Residues: CASSLYQNPLWYGYTF. The V and J genes are TRBV27 and TRBJ1-2; D remains ambiguous. Deletions cut 3 bases from V and 5 bases from J, with 19 bases between. The CDR3 is 16 amino acids. Germline CDR1 reads MNHEY; CDR2 reads SMNVEV (reference sequence).

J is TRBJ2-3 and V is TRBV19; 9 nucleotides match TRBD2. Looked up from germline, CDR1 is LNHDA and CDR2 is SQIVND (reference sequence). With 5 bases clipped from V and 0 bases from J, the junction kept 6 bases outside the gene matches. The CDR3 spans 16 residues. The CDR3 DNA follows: TGTGCCAGTAGTCCCCGGACTAGCGTAAGCACAGATACGCAGTATTTT. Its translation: CASSPRTSVSTDTQYF.

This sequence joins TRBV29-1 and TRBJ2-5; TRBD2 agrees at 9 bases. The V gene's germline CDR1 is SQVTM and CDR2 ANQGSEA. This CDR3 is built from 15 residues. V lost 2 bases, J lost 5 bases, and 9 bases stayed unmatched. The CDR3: CSVERNSGGRETQYF. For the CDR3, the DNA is TGCAGCGTTGAAAGGAATAGCGGGGGAAGGGAGACCCAGTACTTC. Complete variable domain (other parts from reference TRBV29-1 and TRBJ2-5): SAVISQKPSRDICQRGTSLTIQCQVDSQVTMMFWYRQQPGQSLTLIATANQGSEATYESGFVIDKFPISRPNLTFSTLTVSNMSPEDSSIYLCSVERNSGGRETQYFGPGTRLLVL.

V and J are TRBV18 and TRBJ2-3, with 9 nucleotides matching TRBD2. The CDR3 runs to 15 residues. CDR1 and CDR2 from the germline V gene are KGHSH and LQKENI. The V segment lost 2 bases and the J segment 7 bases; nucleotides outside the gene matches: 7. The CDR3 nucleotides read TGTGCCAGCTCACCAGGCGGGGGGGCCGTGTATACGCAGTATTTT. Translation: CASSPGGGAVYTQYF.

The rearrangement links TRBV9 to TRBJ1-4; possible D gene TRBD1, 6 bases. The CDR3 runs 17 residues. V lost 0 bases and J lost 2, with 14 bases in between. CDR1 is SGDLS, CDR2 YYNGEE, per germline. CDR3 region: CASSVESGARTNEKLFF. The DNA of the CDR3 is TGTGCCAGCAGCGTAGAATCAGGGGCTCGCACTAATGAAAAACTGTTTTTT.

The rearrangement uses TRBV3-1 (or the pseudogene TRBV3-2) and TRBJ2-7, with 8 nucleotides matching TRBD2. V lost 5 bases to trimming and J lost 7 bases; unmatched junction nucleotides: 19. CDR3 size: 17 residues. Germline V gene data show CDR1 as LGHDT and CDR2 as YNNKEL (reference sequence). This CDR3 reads CASSSWRSSGGRREQYF. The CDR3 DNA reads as TGTGCCAGCAGCTCCTGGAGGTCCAGCGGGGGTAGGAGAGAGCAGTACTTC.

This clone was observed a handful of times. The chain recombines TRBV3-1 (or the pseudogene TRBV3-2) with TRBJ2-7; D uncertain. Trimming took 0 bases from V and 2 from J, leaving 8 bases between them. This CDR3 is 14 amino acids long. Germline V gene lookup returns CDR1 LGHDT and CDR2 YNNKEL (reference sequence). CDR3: CASSQENYAYEQYF. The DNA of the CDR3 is TGTGCCAGCAGCCAAGAAAACTACGCCTACGAGCAGTACTTC.